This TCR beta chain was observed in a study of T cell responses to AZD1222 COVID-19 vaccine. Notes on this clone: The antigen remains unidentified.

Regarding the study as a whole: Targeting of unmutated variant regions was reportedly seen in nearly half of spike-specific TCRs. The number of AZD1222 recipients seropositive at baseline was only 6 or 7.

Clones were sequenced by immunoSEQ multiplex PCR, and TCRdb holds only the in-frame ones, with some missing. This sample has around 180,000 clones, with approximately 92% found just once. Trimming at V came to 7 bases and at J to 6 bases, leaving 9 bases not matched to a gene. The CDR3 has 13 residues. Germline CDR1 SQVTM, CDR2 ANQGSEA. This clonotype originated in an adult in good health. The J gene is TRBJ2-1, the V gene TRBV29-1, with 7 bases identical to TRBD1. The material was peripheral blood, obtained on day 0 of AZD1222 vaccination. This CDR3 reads CSGLSGTVNEQFF. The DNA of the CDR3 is TGCAGCGGGCTCTCCGGGACAGTCAATGAGCAGTTCTTC.